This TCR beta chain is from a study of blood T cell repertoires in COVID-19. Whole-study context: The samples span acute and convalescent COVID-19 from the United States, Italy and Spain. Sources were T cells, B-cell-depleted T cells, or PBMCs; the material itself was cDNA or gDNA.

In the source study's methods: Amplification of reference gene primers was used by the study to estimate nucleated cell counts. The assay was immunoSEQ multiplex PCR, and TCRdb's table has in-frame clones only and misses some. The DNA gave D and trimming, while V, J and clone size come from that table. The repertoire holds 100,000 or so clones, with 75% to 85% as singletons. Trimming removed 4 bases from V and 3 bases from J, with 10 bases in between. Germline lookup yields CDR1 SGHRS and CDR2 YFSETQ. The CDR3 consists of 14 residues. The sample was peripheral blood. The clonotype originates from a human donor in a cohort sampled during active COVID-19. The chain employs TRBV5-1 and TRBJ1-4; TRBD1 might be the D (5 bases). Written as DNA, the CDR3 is TGCGCCAGCAGCCCAGACAGCGCTAATGAAAAACTGTTTTTT. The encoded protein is CASSPDSANEKLFF.